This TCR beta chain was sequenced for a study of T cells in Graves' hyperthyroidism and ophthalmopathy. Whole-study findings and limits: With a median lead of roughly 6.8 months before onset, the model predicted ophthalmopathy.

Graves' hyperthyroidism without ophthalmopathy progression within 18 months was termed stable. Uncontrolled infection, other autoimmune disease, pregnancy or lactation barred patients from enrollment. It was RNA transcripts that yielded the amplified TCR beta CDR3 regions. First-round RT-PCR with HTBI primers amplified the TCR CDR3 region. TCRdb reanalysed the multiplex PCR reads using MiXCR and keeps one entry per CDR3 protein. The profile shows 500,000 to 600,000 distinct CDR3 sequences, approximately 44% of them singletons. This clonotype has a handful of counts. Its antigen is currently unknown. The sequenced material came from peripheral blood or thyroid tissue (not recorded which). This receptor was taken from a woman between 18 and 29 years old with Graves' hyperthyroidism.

CDR3 residues: CASSTSPLAGEVTGELFF. The DNA for the CDR3 is TGTGCCAGCAGCACCTCCCCCCTAGCGGGAGAAGTCACCGGGGAGCTGTTTTTT. This chain joins TRBV4-2 and TRBJ2-2, with TRBD2 identical over 10 bases. The germline gives CDR1 LGHNA, CDR2 YNFKEQ. This CDR3 contains 18 residues. V trimming: 5 bases; J trimming: 4 bases; junction bases outside the gene matches: 13.